This T cell receptor (beta chain) was identified during a study of radiation and T cells in renal cell carcinoma. Documented treatment: treatment-naive control, cytoreductive nephrectomy. Only in-frame clones appear in the TCRdb table, and some are missing; sequencing was by immunoSEQ multiplex PCR. Here the sample spans fewer than 9,000 clones, less than 75% being singletons. Germline V gives CDR1 MNHEY, CDR2 SMNVEV (reference sequence). Trimming pared 3 bases from V and 1 base from J, leaving 12 bases between. This CDR3 region has 15 residues. The chain links TRBV27 to TRBJ1-2; D gene unclear. The clonotype was recovered from a woman aged 70-85 years with renal cell carcinoma. The sequencing here drew on tumor tissue, taken from a patient whose treatment was nephrectomy without radiotherapy. CDR3 nucleotides: TGTGCCAGCAGTTTTACAGTCAACCTTAACTATGGCTACACCTTC. This encodes CASSFTVNLNYGYTF.